This T cell receptor (beta chain) was captured in a study of cytomegalovirus exposure and HLA in healthy donors. Notes on the study in general: Productive status was seen about 87% or about 30% of the time for most TCR beta V segments in an earlier analysis. Available immune exposure information was restricted to CMV serostatus only.

Remarks on this clone: Antigen unknown.

CDR3 length equals 12 residues. CDR1 and CDR2 (germline): SGHRS, YFSETQ. V lost 4 bases to trimming and J lost 3 bases, with 8 bases between them. The PCR was carried out with 60 Vbeta primers and 13 Jbeta primers. Sequenced by immunoSEQ multiplex PCR; TCRdb stores in-frame clones only, minus some. This table holds 55,000 to 80,000 clones, approximately 70% found once. The sequenced material came from PBMCs. The sequence derives from a man aged 40-49 years in good health and CMV-seropositive. The V call is TRBV5-1, the J call TRBJ2-7; a possible D gene is TRBD1 (6 bases). In DNA form, the CDR3 reads TGCGCCAGCAGCGTGGACAGCTACGAGCAGTACTTC. Its translation: CASSVDSYEQYF. Full variable domain (rest looked up from reference TRBV5-1 and TRBJ2-7): KAGVTQTPRYLIKTRGQQVTLSCSPISGHRSVSWYQQTPGQGLQFLFEYFSETQRNKGNFPGRFSGRQFSNSRSEMNVSTLELGDSALYLCASSVDSYEQYFGPGTRLTVT.